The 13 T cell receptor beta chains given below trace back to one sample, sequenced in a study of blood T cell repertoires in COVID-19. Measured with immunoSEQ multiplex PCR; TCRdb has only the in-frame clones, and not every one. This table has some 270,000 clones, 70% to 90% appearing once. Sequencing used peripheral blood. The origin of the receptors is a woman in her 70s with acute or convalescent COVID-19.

CDR3 nucleotide sequence: TGTGCCTGGATGGGACTAGGAAACACCATATATTTT. Amino acid sequence: CAWMGLGNTIYF. V usage is TRBV30 and J usage is TRBJ1-3; D is perhaps TRBD1 (5 bases). Germline values: CDR1 GTSNPN, CDR2 SVGIG (reference sequence). Trimming removed 4 bases at V and 4 bases at J, with 8 bases between. CDR3 length equals 12 residues.

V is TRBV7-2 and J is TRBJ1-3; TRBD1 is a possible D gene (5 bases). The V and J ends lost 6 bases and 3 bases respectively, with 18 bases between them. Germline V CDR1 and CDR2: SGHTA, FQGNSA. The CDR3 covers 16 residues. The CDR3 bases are TGTGCCAGCAGACCCTCCTGGGGGGGATATGGAAACACCATATATTTT. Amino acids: CASRPSWGGYGNTIYF.

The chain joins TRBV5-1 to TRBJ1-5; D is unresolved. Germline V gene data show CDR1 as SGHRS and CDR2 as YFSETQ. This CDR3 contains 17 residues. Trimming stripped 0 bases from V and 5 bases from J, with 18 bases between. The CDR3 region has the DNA TGCGCCAGCAGCTTGGGTATGGGAGGGTACCTCGATCAGCCCCAGCATTTT. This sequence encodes CASSLGMGGYLDQPQHF.

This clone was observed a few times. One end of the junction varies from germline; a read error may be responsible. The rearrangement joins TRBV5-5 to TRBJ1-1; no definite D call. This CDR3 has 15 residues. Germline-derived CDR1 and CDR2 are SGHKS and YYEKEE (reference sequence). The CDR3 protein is CASTLAGTVNTEAFF. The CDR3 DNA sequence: TGTGCCAGCACCTTGGCCGGAACAGTGAACACTGAAGCTTTCTTT.

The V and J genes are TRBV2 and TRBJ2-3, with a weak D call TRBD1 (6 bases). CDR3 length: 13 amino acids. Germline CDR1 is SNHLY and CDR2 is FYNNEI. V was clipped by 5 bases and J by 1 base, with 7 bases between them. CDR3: CASSWGRTDTQYF. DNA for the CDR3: TGTGCCAGCAGTTGGGGGCGCACAGATACGCAGTATTTT.

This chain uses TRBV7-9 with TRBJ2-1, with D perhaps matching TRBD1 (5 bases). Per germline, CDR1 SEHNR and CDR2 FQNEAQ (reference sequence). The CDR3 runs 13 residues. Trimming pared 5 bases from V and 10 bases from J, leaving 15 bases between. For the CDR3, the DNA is TGTGCCAGCAGCCCTCGCACAGGAAACGAGCAGTTCTTC. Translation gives CASSPRTGNEQFF. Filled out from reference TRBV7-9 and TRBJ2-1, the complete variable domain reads DTGVSQNPRHKITKRGQNVTFRCDPISEHNRLYWYRQTLGQGPEFLTYFQNEAQLEKSRLLSDRFSAERPKGSFSTLEIQRTEQGDSAMYLCASSPRTGNEQFFGPGTRLTVL.

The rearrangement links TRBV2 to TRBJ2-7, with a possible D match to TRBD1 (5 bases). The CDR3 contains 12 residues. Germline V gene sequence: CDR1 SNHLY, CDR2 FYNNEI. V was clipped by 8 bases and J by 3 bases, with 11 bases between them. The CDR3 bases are TGTGCCAGCGGGGCGGAAGGCTACGAGCAGTACTTC. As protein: CASGAEGYEQYF.

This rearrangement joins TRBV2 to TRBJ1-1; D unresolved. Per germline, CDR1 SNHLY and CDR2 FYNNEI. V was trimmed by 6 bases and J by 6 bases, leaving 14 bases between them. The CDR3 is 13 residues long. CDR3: CASSPGGPPEAFF. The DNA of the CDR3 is TGTGCCAGCAGCCCCGGTGGGCCCCCTGAAGCTTTCTTT.

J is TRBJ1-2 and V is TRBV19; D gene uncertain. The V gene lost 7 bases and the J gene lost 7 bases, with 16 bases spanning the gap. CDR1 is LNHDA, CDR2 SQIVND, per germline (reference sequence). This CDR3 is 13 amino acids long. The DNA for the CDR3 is TGTGCCAGTACCGCGAGGGAGGGAACTGGCTACACCTTC. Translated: CASTAREGTGYTF.

The CDR3 DNA sequence: TGTGCCAGCGGCGGGGGGGAGACCCAGTACTTC. This sequence encodes CASGGGETQYF. The chain couples TRBV6-5 to TRBJ2-5; 8 bases are shared with TRBD2. The CDR3 covers 11 residues. Germline CDR1 reads MNHEY; CDR2 reads SVGAGI. Trimming at V came to 8 bases and at J to 5 bases, leaving 1 base not matched to a gene.

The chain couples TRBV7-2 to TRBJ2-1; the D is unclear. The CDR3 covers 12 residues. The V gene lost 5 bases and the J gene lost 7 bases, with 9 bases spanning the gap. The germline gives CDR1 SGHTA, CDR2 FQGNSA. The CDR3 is CASSAIGNEQFF. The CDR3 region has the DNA TGTGCCAGCAGCGCCATCGGGAATGAGCAGTTCTTC.

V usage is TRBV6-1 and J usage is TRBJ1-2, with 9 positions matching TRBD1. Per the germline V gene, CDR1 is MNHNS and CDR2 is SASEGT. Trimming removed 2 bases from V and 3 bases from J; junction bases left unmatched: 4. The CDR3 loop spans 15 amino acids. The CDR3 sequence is CASSERTGGHYGYTF. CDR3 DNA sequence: TGTGCCAGCAGTGAAAGAACAGGGGGCCACTATGGCTACACCTTC.

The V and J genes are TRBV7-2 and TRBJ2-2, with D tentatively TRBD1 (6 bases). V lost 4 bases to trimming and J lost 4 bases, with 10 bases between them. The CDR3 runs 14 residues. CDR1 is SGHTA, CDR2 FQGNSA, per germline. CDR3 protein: CASSSQGVTGELFF. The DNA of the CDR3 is TGTGCCAGCAGCTCACAGGGTGTCACCGGGGAGCTGTTTTTT. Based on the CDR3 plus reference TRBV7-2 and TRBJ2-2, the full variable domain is GAGVSQSPSNKVTEKGKDVELRCDPISGHTALYWYRQSLGQGLEFLIYFQGNSAPDKSGLPSDRFSAERTGGSVSTLTIQRTQQEDSAVYLCASSSQGVTGELFFGEGSRLTVL.